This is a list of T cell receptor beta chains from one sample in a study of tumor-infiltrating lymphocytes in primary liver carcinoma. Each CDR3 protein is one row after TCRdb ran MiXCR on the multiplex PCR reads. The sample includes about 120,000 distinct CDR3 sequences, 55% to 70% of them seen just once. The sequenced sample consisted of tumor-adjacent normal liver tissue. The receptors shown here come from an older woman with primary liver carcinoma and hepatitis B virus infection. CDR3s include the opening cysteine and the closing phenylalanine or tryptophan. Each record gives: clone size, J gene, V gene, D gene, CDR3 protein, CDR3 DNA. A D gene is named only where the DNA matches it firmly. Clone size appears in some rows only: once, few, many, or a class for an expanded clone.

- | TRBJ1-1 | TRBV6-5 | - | CASSFSGRSLVGALF | TGTGCCAGCAGTTTCTCGGGCAGGAGCCTCGTTGGGGCTTTGTTT
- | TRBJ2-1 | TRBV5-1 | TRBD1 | CAGSKGTGIHHNEQFF | TGCGCCGGCAGCAAAGGGACAGGTATACACCACAATGAGCAGTTCTTC
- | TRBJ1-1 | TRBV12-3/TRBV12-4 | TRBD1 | CTSSSLGQGAIEAFF | TGTACCAGCAGTTCACTGGGACAGGGAGCAATTGAAGCTTTCTTT
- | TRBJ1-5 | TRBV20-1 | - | CSAADGYGNQPQHF | TGCAGTGCGGCAGATGGGTACGGCAATCAGCCCCAGCATTTT
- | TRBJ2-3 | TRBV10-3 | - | CAICESRLQTERDTQYF | TGTGCCATCTGTGAGTCCCGCTTGCAAACGGAACGAGATACGCAGTATTTT
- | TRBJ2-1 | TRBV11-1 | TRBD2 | CASGSGLVANFYNEQFF | TGTGCCAGTGGCTCGGGACTAGTGGCTAACTTCTACAATGAGCAGTTCTTC
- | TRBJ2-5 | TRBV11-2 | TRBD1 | CVNSHGSGQAIQETQYF | TGTGTCAACAGCCACGGGTCGGGACAGGCTATCCAAGAGACCCAGTACTTC
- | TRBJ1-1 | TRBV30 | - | CVWSVQEAWAEAFF | TGTGTCTGGAGTGTACAGGAGGCTTGGGCTGAAGCTTTCTTT
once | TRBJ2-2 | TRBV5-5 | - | CAVGYSPTGELFF | TGTGCCGTCGGGTATAGTCCCACCGGGGAGCTGTTTTTT
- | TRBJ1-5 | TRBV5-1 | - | CANRFYHPRDTTNQPQHF | TGCGCCAACAGGTTTTACCACCCCCGGGACACCACCAATCAGCCCCAGCATTTT
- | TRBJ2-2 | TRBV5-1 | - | CASSFNSVANTGELLF | TGCGCCAGCAGCTTCAATAGCGTCGCGAACACCGGCGAGCTGCTTTTT
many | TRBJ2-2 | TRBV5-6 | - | CASRVASGRRFSGELFF | TGTGCCAGCAGGGTTGCATCGGGGCGCCGTTTCTCCGGGGAGCTGTTTTTT
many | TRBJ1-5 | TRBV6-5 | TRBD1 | CASRPRQGILNQPQHF | TGTGCCAGCAGACCAAGACAGGGGATACTCAATCAGCCCCAGCATTTT
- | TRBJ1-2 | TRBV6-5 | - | CANSYRGHGIGYTF | TGTGCCAACAGTTATAGAGGACACGGAATCGGCTACACCTTC
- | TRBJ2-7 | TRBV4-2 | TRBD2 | CTSSLGLAGPYEQYF | TGTACCAGCAGCCTGGGACTAGCGGGTCCCTACGAACAGTACTTC
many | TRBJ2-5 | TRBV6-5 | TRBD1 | CASRWTGQETQYF | TGTGCCAGCAGGTGGACAGGGCAAGAGACCCAGTACTTC
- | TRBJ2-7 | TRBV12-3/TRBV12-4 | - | CASSSQERAEQYF | TGTGCCAGCAGTTCCCAAGAGCGGGCCGAGCAATACTTC
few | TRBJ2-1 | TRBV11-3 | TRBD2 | CTNSLSGSPIHGQFF | TGTACCAACAGTCTTAGCGGGAGCCCGATCCATGGGCAGTTCTTC
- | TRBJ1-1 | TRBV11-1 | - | CAGILGPNTQAFF | TGTGCCGGCATCTTAGGCCCGAACACTCAAGCTTTCTTT
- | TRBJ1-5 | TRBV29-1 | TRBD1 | CSVVKGGNQPQHF | TGCAGCGTTGTCAAAGGGGGCAATCAGCCCCAACATTTT
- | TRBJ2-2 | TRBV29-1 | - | CNVDGGVSGELFF | TGCAACGTTGACGGCGGGGTATCCGGGGAGCTGTTTTTT
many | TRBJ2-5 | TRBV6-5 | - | CASSYSDTQYF | TGTGCCAGCAGTTACTCGGATACCCAGTACTTC
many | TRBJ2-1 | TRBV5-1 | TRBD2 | CASPQREDSYNEQFF | TGCGCCAGCCCCCAGCGGGAGGACTCCTACAATGAGCAGTTCTTC
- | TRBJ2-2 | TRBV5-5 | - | CASSYSGGSNTGNLFF | TGTGCCAGCAGCTATTCGGGTGGCTCGAACACCGGGAACCTGTTTTTT
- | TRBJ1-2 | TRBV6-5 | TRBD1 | CASSPYRTGGSPNGYIF | TGTGCCAGCAGTCCCTATAGGACAGGGGGGAGTCCTAATGGCTACATCTTC
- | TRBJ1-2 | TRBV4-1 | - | CASSQRMQELYDYTF | TGCGCCAGCAGCCAAAGAATGCAGGAGCTCTATGACTACACCTTT
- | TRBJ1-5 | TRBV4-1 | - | CASSQIGGKSNQPRHF | TGCGCCAGCAGCCAAATAGGGGGGAAGTCCAATCAACCCCGGCATTTT
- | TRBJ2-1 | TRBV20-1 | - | CSARKGSGLYNEQFF | TGCAGTGCTAGGAAAGGTAGCGGATTATACAATGAGCAGTTCTTC
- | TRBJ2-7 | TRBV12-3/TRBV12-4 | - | CSSSLVERAYEQYF | TGTTCCAGCAGTTTAGTGGAAAGAGCCTACGAGCAGTACTTC
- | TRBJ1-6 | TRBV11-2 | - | CASSFIMNSLLHF | TGTGCCAGCAGCTTTATAATGAACTCACTCCTCCACTTT
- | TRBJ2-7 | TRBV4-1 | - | CASSQAESSYKQYF | TGCGCTAGCAGCCAAGCGGAGAGCTCCTACAAGCAGTACTTC
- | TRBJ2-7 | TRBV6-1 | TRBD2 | CASCDPPAGYYEQYF | TGTGCCAGTTGTGATCCCCCAGCGGGGTACTACGAGCAGTACTTC
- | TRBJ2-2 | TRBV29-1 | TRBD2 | CSVGGTSATWEPFF | TGCAGCGTTGGTGGGACTAGCGCCACCTGGGAGCCGTTTTTT
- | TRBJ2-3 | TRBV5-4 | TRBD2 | CAISLPSGGADTKYF | TGTGCCATCAGCTTGCCCTCGGGGGGTGCAGATACGAAGTATTTT
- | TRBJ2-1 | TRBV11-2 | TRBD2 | CASGLGWASGGRSKTYNEQFF | TGTGCCAGTGGCTTAGGATGGGCTAGCGGAGGGAGAAGCAAAACCTACAATGAGCAGTTCTTC
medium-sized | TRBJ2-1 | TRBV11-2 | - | CASSLGPLYNEQFF | TGTGCCAGCAGCTTAGGGCCCCTCTACAATGAGCAGTTCTTC
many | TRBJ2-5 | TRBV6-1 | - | CASKASRRRETQYF | TGTGCCAGCAAGGCCAGCCGACGGCGAGAGACCCAGTACTTC
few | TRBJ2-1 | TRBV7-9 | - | CPSTLDSEQFF | TGTCCCAGCACCCTAGATAGTGAGCAGTTCTTC
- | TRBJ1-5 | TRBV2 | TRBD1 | CASSPGPDRGQPQHF | TGTGCCAGCAGTCCAGGTCCGGACAGGGGGCAGCCCCAGCATTTT
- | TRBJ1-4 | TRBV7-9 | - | CASSPGDFTNEKPFF | TGTGCCAGCAGCCCGGGCGACTTTACTAATGAAAAACCGTTTTTT
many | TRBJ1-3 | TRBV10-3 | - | CAISEGGPGNTIYF | TGTGCCATCAGTGAAGGAGGGCCTGGAAACACCATATATTTT
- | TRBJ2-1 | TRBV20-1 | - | CSARGFKTGERQSSYNEQFF | TGCAGTGCTAGGGGGTTCAAGACGGGAGAGCGGCAGAGCTCCTACAATGAGCAGTTCTTC
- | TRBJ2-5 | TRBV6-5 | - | CTSSPTGSETQYF | TGTACAAGCAGCCCGACAGGTAGTGAGACCCAGTACTTC
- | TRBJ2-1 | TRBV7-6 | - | CASSSPLPVGDEQFF | TGTGCCAGCAGCTCGCCCCTCCCGGTGGGGGATGAGCAGTTCTTC
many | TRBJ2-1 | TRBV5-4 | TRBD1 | CASSLTTGGSIYSSYNEQFF | TGTGCCAGCAGCCTCACGACAGGGGGGAGTATTTATAGCTCCTACAATGAGCAGTTCTTC
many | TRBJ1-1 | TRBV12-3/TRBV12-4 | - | CASSYNGLGGAFF | TGTGCCAGCAGTTATAACGGGTTGGGGGGGGCTTTCTTT
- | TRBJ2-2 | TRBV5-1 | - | CASSSRLSGVRTGELFF | TGCGCCAGCAGCTCTCGACTATCGGGAGTACGAACCGGGGAGCTGTTTTTT
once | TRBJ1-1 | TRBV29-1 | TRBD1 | CSVPSPLDRVGPRMTEAFF | TGCAGCGTCCCATCTCCATTAGACAGGGTAGGCCCACGGATGACTGAAGCTTTCTTT
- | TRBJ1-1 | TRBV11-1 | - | CASGEGQSTEAFF | TGTGCCAGCGGGGAAGGGCAGTCCACTGAAGCTTTCTTT
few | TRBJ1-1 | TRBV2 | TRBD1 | CATVFDRGYTEAFF | TGTGCCACCGTTTTTGACAGGGGCTACACTGAAGCTTTCTTT
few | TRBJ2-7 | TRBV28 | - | CASRPQAANHLEQYF | TGTGCCAGCAGACCCCAGGCCGCGAACCACCTCGAGCAGTACTTC
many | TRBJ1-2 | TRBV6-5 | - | CASSYGRVNYGYTF | TGTGCCAGCAGTTACGGCAGGGTGAACTATGGCTACACCTTC
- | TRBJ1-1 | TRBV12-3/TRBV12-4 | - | CASVVGAGAEAFF | TGTGCCAGCGTTGTGGGGGCCGGAGCTGAAGCTTTCTTT
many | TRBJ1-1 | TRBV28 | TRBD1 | CASSMTGGDTEAFF | TGTGCCAGCAGCATGACAGGGGGCGACACTGAAGCTTTCTTT
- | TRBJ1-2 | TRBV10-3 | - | CAISDHNYGYTF | TGTGCCATCAGTGACCATAACTATGGCTACACCTTC
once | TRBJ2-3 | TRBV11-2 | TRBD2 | CASSQAQGRGTDTHYF | TGTGCCAGCAGCCAAGCCCAAGGGAGGGGCACAGATACGCACTATTTT
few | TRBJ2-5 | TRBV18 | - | CASSPRGTQYF | TGTGCCAGCTCACCTCGGGGGACCCAGTACTTC